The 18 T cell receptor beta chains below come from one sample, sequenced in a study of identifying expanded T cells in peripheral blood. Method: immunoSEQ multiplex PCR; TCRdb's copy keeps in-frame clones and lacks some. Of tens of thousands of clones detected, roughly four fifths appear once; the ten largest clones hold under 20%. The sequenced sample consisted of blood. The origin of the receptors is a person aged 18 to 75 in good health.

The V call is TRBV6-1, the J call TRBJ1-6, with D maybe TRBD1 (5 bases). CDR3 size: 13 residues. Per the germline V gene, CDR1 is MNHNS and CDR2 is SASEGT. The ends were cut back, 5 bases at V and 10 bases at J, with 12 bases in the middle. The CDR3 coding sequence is TGTGCCAGCAGTAGGGACGGAAGCTCACCCCTCCACTTT. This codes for CASSRDGSSPLHF.

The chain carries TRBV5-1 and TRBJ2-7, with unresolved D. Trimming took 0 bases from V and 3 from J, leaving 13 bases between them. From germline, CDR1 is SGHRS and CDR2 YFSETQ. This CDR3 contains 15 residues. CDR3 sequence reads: CASSLDYSRVYEQYF. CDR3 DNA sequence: TGCGCCAGCAGCTTGGACTACTCTAGGGTCTACGAGCAGTACTTC. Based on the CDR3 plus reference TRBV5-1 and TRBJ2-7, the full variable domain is KAGVTQTPRYLIKTRGQQVTLSCSPISGHRSVSWYQQTPGQGLQFLFEYFSETQRNKGNFPGRFSGRQFSNSRSEMNVSTLELGDSALYLCASSLDYSRVYEQYFGPGTRLTVT.

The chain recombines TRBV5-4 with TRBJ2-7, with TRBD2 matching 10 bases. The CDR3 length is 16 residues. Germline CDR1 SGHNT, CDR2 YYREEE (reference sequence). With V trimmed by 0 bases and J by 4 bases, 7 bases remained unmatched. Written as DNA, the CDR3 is TGTGCCAGCAGCTTGGAGCTCAGGACTAGCGGATACGAGCAGTACTTC. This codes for CASSLELRTSGYEQYF.

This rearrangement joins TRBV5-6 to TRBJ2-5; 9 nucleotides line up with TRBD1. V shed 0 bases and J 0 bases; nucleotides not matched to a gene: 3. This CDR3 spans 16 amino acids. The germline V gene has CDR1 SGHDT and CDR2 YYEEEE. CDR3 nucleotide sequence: TGTGCCAGCAGCTTGGGGGGACAGGGTTACCAAGAGACCCAGTACTTC. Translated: CASSLGGQGYQETQYF.

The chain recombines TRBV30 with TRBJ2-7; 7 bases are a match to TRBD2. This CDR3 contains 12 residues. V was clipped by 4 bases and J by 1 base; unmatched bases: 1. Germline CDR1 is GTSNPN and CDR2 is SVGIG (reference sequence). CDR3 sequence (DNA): TGTGCCTGGACTAGCGGTTCCTACGAGCAGTACTTC. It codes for CAWTSGSYEQYF.

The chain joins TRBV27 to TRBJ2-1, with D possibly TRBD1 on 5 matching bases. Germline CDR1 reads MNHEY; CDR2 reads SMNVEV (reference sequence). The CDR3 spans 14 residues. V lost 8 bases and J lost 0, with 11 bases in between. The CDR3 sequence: CASAQGVSYNEQFF. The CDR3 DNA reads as TGTGCCAGCGCGCAGGGCGTCTCCTACAATGAGCAGTTCTTC.

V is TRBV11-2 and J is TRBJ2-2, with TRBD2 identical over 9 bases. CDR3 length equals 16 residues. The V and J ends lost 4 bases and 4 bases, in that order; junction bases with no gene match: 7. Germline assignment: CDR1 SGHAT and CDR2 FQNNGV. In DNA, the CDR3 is TGTGCCAGCAGCTCCTTGGGACTAGCTCTCACCGGGGAGCTGTTTTTT. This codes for CASSSLGLALTGELFF.

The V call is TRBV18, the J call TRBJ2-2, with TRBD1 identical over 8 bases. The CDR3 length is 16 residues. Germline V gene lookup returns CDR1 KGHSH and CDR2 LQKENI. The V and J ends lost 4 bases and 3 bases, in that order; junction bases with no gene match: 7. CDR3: CASSRGRGPDTGELFF. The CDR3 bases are TGTGCCAGCTCACGAGGCAGGGGGCCCGACACCGGGGAGCTGTTTTTT.

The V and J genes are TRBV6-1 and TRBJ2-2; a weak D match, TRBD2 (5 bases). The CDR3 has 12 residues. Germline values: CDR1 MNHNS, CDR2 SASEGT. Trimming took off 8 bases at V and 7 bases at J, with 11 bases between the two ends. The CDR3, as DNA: TGTGCCAGCGGACTGAGGGACGGGGAGCTGTTTTTT. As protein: CASGLRDGELFF.

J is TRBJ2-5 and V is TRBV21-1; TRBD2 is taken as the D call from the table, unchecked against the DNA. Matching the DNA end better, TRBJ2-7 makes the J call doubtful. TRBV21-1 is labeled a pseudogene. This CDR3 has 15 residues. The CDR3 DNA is TGTGCCAGCAGCAAATTGTGTGATGCGGTCTACGAGCAGTACTTC. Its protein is CASSKLCDAVYEQYF.

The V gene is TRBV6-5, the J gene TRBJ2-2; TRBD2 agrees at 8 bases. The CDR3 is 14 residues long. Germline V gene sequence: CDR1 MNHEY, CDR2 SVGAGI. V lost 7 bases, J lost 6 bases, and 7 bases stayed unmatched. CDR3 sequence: CASNLAGGAGELFF. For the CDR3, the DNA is TGTGCCAGCAACCTAGCGGGCGGAGCCGGGGAGCTGTTTTTT.

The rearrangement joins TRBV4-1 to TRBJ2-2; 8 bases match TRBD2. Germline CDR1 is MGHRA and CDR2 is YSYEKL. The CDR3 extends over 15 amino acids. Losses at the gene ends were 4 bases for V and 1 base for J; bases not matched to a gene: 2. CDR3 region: CASSPREGNTGELFF. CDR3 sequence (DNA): TGCGCCAGCAGCCCACGGGAGGGGAACACCGGGGAGCTGTTTTTT.

Written as DNA, the CDR3 is TGTGCCTGGAGTCGCCCTGACAGGGATGATTCACCCCTCCACTTT. Its protein product is CAWSRPDRDDSPLHF. J is TRBJ1-6 and V is TRBV30; the match to TRBD1 covers 7 bases. Germline values: CDR1 GTSNPN, CDR2 SVGIG (reference sequence). The CDR3 has 15 residues. V was clipped by 2 bases and J by 8 bases; unmatched bases: 9. The full variable domain, with the rest looked up from reference TRBV30 and TRBJ1-6, is SQTIHQWPATLVQPVGSPLSLECTVEGTSNPNLYWYRQAAGRGLQLLFYSVGIGQISSEVPQNLSASRPQDRQFILSSKKLLLSDSGFYLCAWSRPDRDDSPLHFGNGTRLTVT.

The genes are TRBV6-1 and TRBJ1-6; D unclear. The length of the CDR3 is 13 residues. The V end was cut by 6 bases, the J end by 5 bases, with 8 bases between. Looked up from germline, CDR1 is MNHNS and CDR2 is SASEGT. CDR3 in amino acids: CASSGLDNSPLHF. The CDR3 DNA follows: TGTGCCAGCAGCGGTCTGGATAATTCACCCCTCCACTTT.

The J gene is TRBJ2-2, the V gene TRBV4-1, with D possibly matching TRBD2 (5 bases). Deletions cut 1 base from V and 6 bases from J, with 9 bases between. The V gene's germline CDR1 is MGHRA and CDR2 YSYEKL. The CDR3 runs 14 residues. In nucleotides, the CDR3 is TGCGCCAGCAGCCAAGCGGGATTTCCCGGGGAGCTGTTTTTT. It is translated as CASSQAGFPGELFF.

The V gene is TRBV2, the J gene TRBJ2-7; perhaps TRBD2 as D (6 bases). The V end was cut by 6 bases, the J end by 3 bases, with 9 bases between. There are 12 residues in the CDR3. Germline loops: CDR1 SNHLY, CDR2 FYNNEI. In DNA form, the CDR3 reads TGTGCCAGCAGCCGACTAGTCTACGAGCAGTACTTC. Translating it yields CASSRLVYEQYF.

For the CDR3, the DNA is TGTGCCAGCAGCTTAGGTCCGGGGGCGTACAATGAGCAGTTCTTC. Protein: CASSLGPGAYNEQFF. This chain connects TRBV11-3 to TRBJ2-1; D possibly uses TRBD1 or TRBD2 (6 bases each). The CDR3 totals 15 residues. Germline loops: CDR1 SGHNT, CDR2 YENEEA. With 1 base removed from V and 4 bases from J, the gap between germline ends came to 11 bases.

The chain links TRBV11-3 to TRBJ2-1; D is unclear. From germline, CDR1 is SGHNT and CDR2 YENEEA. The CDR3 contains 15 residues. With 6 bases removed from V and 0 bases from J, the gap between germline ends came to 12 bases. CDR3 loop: CASRPLGHSYNEQFF. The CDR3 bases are TGTGCCAGCAGACCTCTAGGGCACTCCTACAATGAGCAGTTCTTC.